This T cell receptor (beta chain) was captured in a study of blood T cell repertoires in COVID-19 (TCRdb year 2020). For the wider study: Samples from collaborators originated in the United States, Italy and Spain and spanned both the acute and convalescent phases of COVID-19. The sample metadata nearly always contained a de-identified subject ID, COVID-19 status, age in years and sex. Subjects who had been exposed to COVID-19, were actively infected with it, or had recovered from it provided the deeply sampled blood TCRbeta repertoires that made up the dataset. The prospective study material was composed of cDNA or gDNA derived from T cells, B-cell-depleted T cells, or PBMCs. The repertoires were made available in a free public database intended to serve as a resource for research on the immune response to SARS-CoV-2. Where available, HLA class I and class II types were taken from metadata supplied by the sample provider and were not determined by assay-based typing. Samples were obtained from the ongoing ImmuneRACE study (first 160 participants) and from 1,000 to 1,500 subjects provided by 6 global collaborators. Study-wide findings and limitations: The quantity of clinical and demographic metadata differed by source and by participant and was supplied without curation.

CDR1 and CDR2 are read off the germline V gene (reference sequence) as GTSNPN and SVGIG. Measured from the cysteine to the phenylalanine, the CDR3 is 11 residues long. CDR3 DNA is the only sequence kept; it has 33 bases, read in frame from the first base. V loses 2 bases, J loses 6 bases, and the germline ends lie 8 bases apart. TCRbeta CDR3 regions were amplified from genomic DNA by means of the immunoSEQ Assay, a bias-controlled multiplex PCR. The study's own analysis went as follows. Nucleated cell counts per sample were estimated from amplification of reference gene primers within the assay. To quantify the absolute abundance of each unique TCRbeta CDR3 rearrangement, sequence reads were collapsed and filtered. Productive Simpson clonality was computed per sample as the square root of Simpson's diversity index over productive rearrangements. TCRdb mirrors the immuneACCESS table, restricted to in-frame sequences. Some clones are absent from its copies; in checked studies, under half trace to an unresolved V gene, and the reason for the others is unknown. V, J and clone size reflect that table, while D and trimming were determined from the DNA. This sample comprises nearly 65,000 clones, about 86% of them detected only once. 10% to 15% of the sample belongs to the ten largest clones.

Concerning this clone itself: Its antigen specificity is not known. The sample holds no much larger clone one base away, and base qualities are not on file.

Collaborating institutions collected whole blood in K2EDTA tubes following their own protocols. For TCRbeta analysis, collaborators shipped samples as frozen whole blood, isolated PBMCs, or DNA extracted from either of those sample types. Sequencing used peripheral blood. This TCR came from a human donor in a cohort sampled during active COVID-19. The rearranged segments are TRBV30 and TRBJ2-7; the D gene lacks a confident call. The bases are TGTGCCTGGAGTCCAGCGAGCGAGCAGTACTTC. Translated, it gives CAWSPASEQYF.